These 25 T cell receptor beta chains were sequenced from one sample in a study of lymphopenia after photon versus proton radiotherapy (dated by TCRdb to between 2017 and 2020). The receptor library was made with the immunoSEQ multiplex PCR assay. In TCRdb, the immuneACCESS table is reduced to in-frame sequences with V and J assigned. These tables do not hold every clone; where another copy was compared, an unresolved V gene accounts for under half, and the others remain unexplained. This sample comprises about 4,900 clones, around 89% of them detected only once. Around 25% of the sample belongs to the ten largest clones. The input for sequencing was peripheral blood, taken from a patient treated with photon-based radiotherapy. The receptors were sampled from a man aged 80 or over with cholangiocarcinoma.

This chain links TRBV5-5 with TRBJ1-5; D uncertain. Germline V CDR1 and CDR2: SGHKS, YYEKEE (reference sequence). The CDR3 length is 13 residues. V was trimmed by 1 base and J by 5 bases, leaving 7 bases between them. This CDR3 is CASSLTEDQPQHF. The CDR3 coding sequence is TGTGCCAGCAGCTTGACCGAAGATCAGCCCCAGCATTTT.

This chain connects TRBV2 to TRBJ1-2, with D possibly TRBD1 on 6 matching bases. Germline V gene sequence: CDR1 SNHLY, CDR2 FYNNEI. Trimming took 1 base from V and 4 from J, leaving 10 bases between them. The length of the CDR3 is 14 residues. The CDR3 reads CASSEEQGRYGYTF. The CDR3 nucleotides are TGTGCCAGCAGTGAAGAGCAGGGGCGCTATGGCTACACCTTC.

The gene calls are TRBV5-4 and TRBJ2-5, with 9 positions matching TRBD2. This CDR3 has 17 amino acids. Trimming cost V 3 bases and J 2 bases; bases outside gene matches: 11. The germline CDR1 and CDR2 sequences are SGHNT and YYREEE (reference sequence). For the CDR3, the DNA is TGTGCCAGCAGCTCCGCCCCAGCGGGGGGACCACAAGAGACCCAGTACTTC. Its translation is CASSSAPAGGPQETQYF.

The gene calls are TRBV11-1 and TRBJ1-1; no clear D gene. The germline V and J ends were trimmed by 4 bases and 1 base, with 7 bases remaining between them. The CDR3 spans 13 residues. Germline CDR1 reads SGHAT; CDR2 reads FQDESV (reference sequence). CDR3 nucleotide sequence: TGTGCCAGCAGCTCACAGACGAACACTGAAGCTTTCTTT. It specifies CASSSQTNTEAFF. The variable domain in full, completed from reference TRBV11-1 and TRBJ1-1, reads EAEVAQSPRYKITEKSQAVAFWCDPISGHATLYWYRQILGQGPELLVQFQDESVVDDSQLPKDRFSAERLKGVDSTLKIQPAELGDSAMYLCASSSQTNTEAFFGQGTRLTVV.

This clone has more than one count but fewer than ten. The chain combines TRBV5-1 with TRBJ2-1; 10 bases are a match to TRBD2. Trimming cost V 3 bases and J 6 bases; bases outside gene matches: 6. The germline gives CDR1 SGHRS, CDR2 YFSETQ. The CDR3 extends over 15 amino acids. Here the CDR3 DNA reads TGCGCCAGCAGCTACCTGGGACTAGCGCTCAATGAGCAGTTCTTC. Amino acids: CASSYLGLALNEQFF.

This sequence joins TRBV5-4 and TRBJ1-1; no reliable D call. The CDR3 spans 13 residues. Trimming left V 0 bases short and J 3 bases short, with 6 bases between. Germline V gene sequence: CDR1 SGHNT, CDR2 YYREEE (reference sequence). The CDR3 loop reads CASSLVRDTEAFF. CDR3 nucleotides: TGTGCCAGCAGCTTGGTGAGGGACACTGAAGCTTTCTTT.

The genes are TRBV5-1 and TRBJ2-3; possible D gene TRBD1, 5 bases. Trimming shortened V by 0 bases and J by 6 bases, and 11 bases separated the two germline ends. The CDR3 runs 14 residues. CDR1 is SGHRS and CDR2 is YFSETQ in the germline V gene. The CDR3 bases are TGCGCCAGCAGCTTGGTTGGGGCGCGGGATACGCAGTATTTT. Translation gives CASSLVGARDTQYF.

V is TRBV19 and J is TRBJ2-1, with TRBD1 matching over 9 bases. The CDR3 consists of 13 residues. Germline-derived CDR1 and CDR2 are LNHDA and SQIVND (reference sequence). V lost 5 bases, J lost 7 bases, and 3 bases stayed unmatched. The CDR3 protein is CASSGTGWNEQFF. The DNA of the CDR3 is TGTGCCAGTAGTGGGACAGGGTGGAATGAGCAGTTCTTC.

The chain joins TRBV27 to TRBJ2-5, with 7 bases that match TRBD2. V trimming: 11 bases; J trimming: 5 bases; junction bases outside the gene matches: 8. The CDR3 covers 12 residues. Germline V gene sequence: CDR1 MNHEY, CDR2 SMNVEV (reference sequence). CDR3 sequence reads: CASWEGGETQYF. The CDR3 bases are TGTGCCTCTTGGGAGGGCGGGGAGACCCAGTACTTC.

The chain carries TRBV18 and TRBJ2-5, with unresolved D. V lost 3 bases, J lost 0 bases, and 5 bases lay in between. Germline values: CDR1 KGHSH, CDR2 LQKENI. The CDR3 length is 13 residues. CDR3 residues: CASSPLYQETQYF. The CDR3 coding sequence is TGTGCCAGCTCACCTCTGTACCAAGAGACCCAGTACTTC.

The chain combines TRBV7-9 with TRBJ1-5; 12 nucleotides line up with TRBD1. Germline V gene lookup returns CDR1 SEHNR and CDR2 FQNEAQ (reference sequence). The length of the CDR3 is 16 residues. V lost 3 bases and J lost 6; bases outside the gene matches: 6. The CDR3 protein is CASSFGWDRGLQPQHF. The CDR3 DNA reads TGTGCCAGCAGCTTTGGATGGGACAGGGGGCTTCAGCCCCAGCATTTT.

The chain has TRBV6-1 and TRBJ2-5; D gene unclear. The V gene's germline CDR1 is MNHNS and CDR2 SASEGT. The CDR3 sequence is 13 residues long. V was pared by 2 bases and J by 4 bases, with 8 bases between. CDR3 sequence: CASSEPVGETQYF. CDR3 in DNA: TGTGCCAGCAGTGAACCGGTCGGAGAGACCCAGTACTTC.

V usage is TRBV5-1 and J usage is TRBJ1-2; D unclear. Germline CDR1 reads SGHRS; CDR2 reads YFSETQ. The length of the CDR3 is 13 residues. Between the trimmed V and J ends, which lost 0 bases and 4 bases, there was a span of 7 bases. The CDR3 region has the DNA TGCGCCAGCAGCTTGGAGAAGCTCTATGGCTACACCTTC. Translation gives CASSLEKLYGYTF.

This chain uses TRBV11-2 with TRBJ2-7; D may be TRBD2 (6 bases). Germline CDR1 SGHAT, CDR2 FQNNGV. V lost 7 bases, J lost 5 bases, and 15 bases lay in between. The length of the CDR3 is 13 residues. CDR3 amino acids: CASTLRPGDEQYF. In DNA, the CDR3 is TGTGCCAGCACCCTTAGACCGGGAGACGAGCAGTACTTC.

The rearrangement links TRBV9 to TRBJ1-2; D is perhaps TRBD1 (6 bases). V was shortened by 0 bases and J by 8 bases, with 11 bases between the two germline ends. This CDR3 spans 13 amino acids. Germline V CDR1 and CDR2: SGDLS, YYNGEE. Written as DNA, the CDR3 is TGTGCCAGCAGCGTAGGTGGGGGCATGGGCTACACCTTC. Its protein is CASSVGGGMGYTF.

The rearrangement joins TRBV10-2 to TRBJ1-1; possibly TRBD1 for D (5 bases). CDR3 length equals 15 residues. V was shortened by 3 bases and J by 0 bases, with 11 bases between the two germline ends. Germline values: CDR1 WSHSY, CDR2 SAAADI. The DNA for the CDR3 is TGCGCCAGCAGTGATGGGGGAGGGATGAACACTGAAGCTTTCTTT. Translated: CASSDGGGMNTEAFF.

The chain carries TRBV6-6 and TRBJ1-3, with a tentative D call TRBD1 (6 bases). The CDR3 sequence is 16 residues long. Trimming took off 7 bases at V and 2 bases at J, with 18 bases between the two ends. Germline V gene sequence: CDR1 MNHNY, CDR2 SVGAGI (reference sequence). CDR3 sequence: CASTLGRGATGNTIYF. The CDR3 DNA reads TGTGCCAGCACCCTGGGGCGGGGGGCTACTGGAAACACCATATATTTT.

The gene calls are TRBV29-1 and TRBJ1-1; no firm D call. Looked up from germline, CDR1 is SQVTM and CDR2 is ANQGSEA. The CDR3 extends over 13 amino acids. V lost 4 bases and J lost 4, with 13 bases in between. CDR3: CSVAVVEGTEAFF. As DNA, the CDR3 is TGCAGCGTTGCCGTGGTTGAGGGCACTGAAGCTTTCTTT.

V gene TRBV6-5 combines with J gene TRBJ1-1; a possible D gene is TRBD1 (5 bases). Germline CDR1 is MNHEY and CDR2 is SVGAGI. The V end was cut by 4 bases, the J end by 1 base, with 10 bases between. The CDR3 is 14 amino acids. The CDR3 sequence: CASSSIRGNTEAFF. As DNA, the CDR3 is TGTGCCAGCAGTTCCATAAGGGGGAACACTGAAGCTTTCTTT.

The chain carries TRBV19 and TRBJ2-1, with 9 bases identical to TRBD2. This CDR3 comprises 19 residues. V lost 5 bases and J lost 0; bases outside the gene matches: 14. From germline, CDR1 is LNHDA and CDR2 SQIVND (reference sequence). CDR3 sequence (DNA): TGTGCCAGTAGTCCCGGGACTAGCCTCCTTCGGAGCTCCTACAATGAGCAGTTCTTC. Residues: CASSPGTSLLRSSYNEQFF.

This chain joins TRBV6-1 and TRBJ2-3; D call uncertain. The ends were cut back, 7 bases at V and 6 bases at J, with 14 bases in the middle. This CDR3 region has 13 residues. Per the germline V gene, CDR1 is MNHNS and CDR2 is SASEGT. The CDR3 region is CASIARFEDTQYF. The DNA of the CDR3 is TGTGCCAGCATCGCCAGGTTCGAGGATACGCAGTATTTT.

This chain links TRBV6-6 with TRBJ1-6; tentatively, D is TRBD1 (5 bases). Germline V gene lookup returns CDR1 MNHNY and CDR2 SVGAGI (reference sequence). The CDR3 has 15 residues. V dropped 5 bases and J dropped 8 bases, with 16 bases sitting between them. The CDR3 loop is CASSPGVRKDSPLHF. The CDR3 nucleotides read TGTGCCAGCAGTCCGGGGGTAAGGAAGGATTCACCCCTCCACTTT.

The table lists this clone with a count of one. The chain is built from TRBV9 and TRBJ2-7; 10 bases are shared with TRBD2. The V segment lost 3 bases and the J segment 7 bases; nucleotides outside the gene matches: 10. The CDR3 has 15 amino acids. Germline assignment: CDR1 SGDLS and CDR2 YYNGEE. As DNA, the CDR3 is TGTGCCAGCAGCGCGGGGAGCGGGGGGGCGAGAGAGCAGTACTTC. It yields the protein CASSAGSGGAREQYF.

The chain is built from TRBV6-5 and TRBJ1-2, with D unresolved. CDR1 and CDR2 (germline): MNHEY, SVGAGI. The V and J ends lost 4 bases and 2 bases respectively, with 11 bases between them. CDR3 size: 14 residues. CDR3 nucleotide sequence: TGTGCCAGCAGTTCCGGCTCCGCGAACTATGGCTACACCTTC. It translates to CASSSGSANYGYTF.

The CDR3 region has the DNA TGTGCCAGCAGCGCGAACCCAAATGAGCAGTTCTTC. Translating gives CASSANPNEQFF. The chain is built from TRBV9 and TRBJ2-1; D is unresolved. The CDR3 sequence is 12 residues long. Looked up from germline, CDR1 is SGDLS and CDR2 is YYNGEE. Trimming took off 3 bases at V and 7 bases at J, with 8 bases between the two ends.